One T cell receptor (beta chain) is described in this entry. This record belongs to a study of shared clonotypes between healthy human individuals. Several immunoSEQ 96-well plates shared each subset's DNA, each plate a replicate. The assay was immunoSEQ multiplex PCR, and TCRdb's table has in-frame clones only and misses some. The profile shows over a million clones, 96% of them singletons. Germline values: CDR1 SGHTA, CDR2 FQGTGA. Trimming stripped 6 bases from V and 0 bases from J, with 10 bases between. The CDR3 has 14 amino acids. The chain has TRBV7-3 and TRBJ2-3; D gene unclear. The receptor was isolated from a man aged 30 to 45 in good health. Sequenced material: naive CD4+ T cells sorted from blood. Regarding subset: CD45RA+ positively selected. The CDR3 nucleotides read TGTGCCAGCAGTTCTACCCCCAGCACAGATACGCAGTATTTT. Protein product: CASSSTPSTDTQYF.